The rows below give T cell receptor beta chains drawn from one sample of a study of T cell changes during pregnancy in multiple sclerosis. Sequencing was performed with immunoSEQ multiplex PCR; in TCRdb, only in-frame clones are kept and a portion is missing. The sample contains 30,000 to 40,000 clones, roughly 90% of which appear only once. The sequencing here drew on peripheral blood, taken in the third trimester of pregnancy. The receptor source for this set is a female donor in good health, enrolled as a control in a pregnancy study. Both conserved end residues are part of each CDR3. The order of the fields is J gene, clone size, V gene, CDR3 length, D gene, CDR3 DNA, CDR3 protein. A D gene is named only where the DNA matches it firmly. Only some rows state a clone size, as once, few, many or a class for expanded clones.

TRBJ2-2 . TRBV7-9 16 TRBD2 TGTGCCAGCAGCCCCGCCTCCGGGACTAAAGGCGGGGAGCTGTTTTTT CASSPASGTKGGELFF
TRBJ1-3 . TRBV11-2 16 . TGTGCCAGCAGCCAGATGCCAGCAGGGAACGGAAACACCATATATTTT CASSQMPAGNGNTIYF
TRBJ2-7 once TRBV7-9 14 TRBD1 TGTGCCAGCAGCTCGGACAGGGGGTCGATCGAGCAGTACTTC CASSSDRGSIEQYF
TRBJ1-6 few TRBV27 15 . TGTGCCAGCAGCCCAGGGTACTCCTATAATTCACCCCTCCACTTT CASSPGYSYNSPLHF
TRBJ2-7 . TRBV10-3 16 . TGTGCCATCAGGCAGGGTCCACCTGATAGCTCCTACGAGCAGTACTTC CAIRQGPPDSSYEQYF
TRBJ2-7 . TRBV6-6 12 . TGTGCCAGCAGTTACAGCCCCTACGAGCAGTACTTC CASSYSPYEQYF
TRBJ1-4 . TRBV5-1 17 . TGCGCCAGCAGCTTGAGTCCCAGTGGAGGAGCTAATGAAAAACTGTTTTTT CASSLSPSGGANEKLFF
TRBJ1-1 . TRBV27 15 . TGTGCCAGCAGTTTTAGAACAGGGCGGGACACTGAAGCTTTCTTT CASSFRTGRDTEAFF
TRBJ2-3 . TRBV11-2 16 TRBD2 TGTGCCAGCAGCTTCCGTGGGAGGGCTAGTATAGATACGCAGTATTTT CASSFRGRASIDTQYF
TRBJ1-5 . TRBV19 19 . TGTGCCAGTAGTAAGTTGCGGGGGGGTTTGACGGAGAGCAATCAGCCCCAGCATTTT CASSKLRGGLTESNQPQHF
TRBJ2-3 . TRBV4-2 15 . TGTGCCAGCAGCCAAGAGGAGATCCGCACAGATACGCAGTATTTT CASSQEEIRTDTQYF
TRBJ2-3 . TRBV11-3 12 . TGTGCCAGCAGCGAGAGCCATTACCGGCAGTATTTT CASSESHYRQYF
TRBJ2-5 . TRBV11-2 14 TRBD1 TGTGCCAGCAGCATGACAGGGCTGTCAGAGACCCAGTACTTC CASSMTGLSETQYF
TRBJ1-2 . TRBV6-1 15 . TGTGCCAGCAGTGAGGAGGAAGGGGGGGGCTATGGCTACACCTTC CASSEEEGGGYGYTF
TRBJ1-2 . TRBV28 11 . TGTGCCAGCGGGCCTCTATTTGGCTACACCTTC CASGPLFGYTF
TRBJ1-1 once TRBV27 13 TRBD1 TGTGCCAGCAGTTCCCGACAGGGTGGGCAAGCTTTCTTT CASSSRQGGQAFF
TRBJ2-3 . TRBV6-5 15 . TGTGCCAGCAGTTTTGCCGGGACTAGCACAGATACGCAGTATTTT CASSFAGTSTDTQYF
TRBJ2-5 once TRBV27 15 TRBD2 TGTGCCAGCAGTCCGACTAGCGGGGGCTGGGAGACCCAGTACTTC CASSPTSGGWETQYF
TRBJ1-1 . TRBV5-1 15 TRBD1 TGCGCCAGCAGCTTGGCCTCTACAGGGGACACTGAAGCTTTCTTT CASSLASTGDTEAFF
TRBJ2-7 . TRBV7-2 15 . TGTGCCAGCAGCTTATCCAGGGGAATCCCCTACGAGCAGTACTTC CASSLSRGIPYEQYF
TRBJ2-7 . TRBV6-5 15 TRBD1 TGTGCCAGCAGTTACTCTCAGGACAGGGTCTACGAGCAGTACTTC CASSYSQDRVYEQYF
TRBJ2-7 few TRBV27 13 TRBD1 TGTGCCAGCAGTTGGACAGGGGAGTACGAGCAGTACTTC CASSWTGEYEQYF